These T cell receptor beta chains were read from a single sample in a study of monozygotic twins with inflammatory bowel disease. TCRdb reprocessed the 5' RACE reads and reports one entry per CDR3 protein, with no DNA. This repertoire includes a few hundred thousand distinct CDR3 sequences. The sample comprised blood. The source of these receptors is a human donor with ulcerative colitis or Crohn's disease, or a healthy co-twin of an affected twin (not recorded which). Each CDR3 is given with its conserved first and last residue. The order of the fields is CDR3 length, V gene, J gene, CDR3 protein.

len: 14
v_gene: TRBV9
j_gene: TRBJ2-3
CDR3aa: CASSVGQSGDTQYF

len: 17
v_gene: TRBV25-1
j_gene: TRBJ2-5
CDR3aa: CASSEGGGRGSGETQYF

len: 13
v_gene: TRBV29-1
j_gene: TRBJ2-2
CDR3aa: CSVAGGIDGELFF

len: 14
v_gene: TRBV10-3
j_gene: TRBJ2-3
CDR3aa: CAISESGAKDTQYF

len: 14
v_gene: TRBV6-1
j_gene: TRBJ1-5
CDR3aa: CASSEDGGYQPQHF

len: 17
v_gene: TRBV4-1
j_gene: TRBJ1-2
CDR3aa: CASSRGGQGGRFGGYTF

len: 18
v_gene: TRBV11-1
j_gene: TRBJ2-6
CDR3aa: CASSLSGRDRSGANVLTF

len: 15
v_gene: TRBV7-9
j_gene: TRBJ2-3
CDR3aa: CASSLPSGASDTQYF

len: 16
v_gene: TRBV24-1
j_gene: TRBJ1-3
CDR3aa: CATSDSGTGSGNTIYF

len: 13
v_gene: TRBV20-1
j_gene: TRBJ1-4
CDR3aa: CSANPHTGEKLFF

len: 19
v_gene: TRBV4-3
j_gene: TRBJ2-2
CDR3aa: CASSPGLDGVGANTGELFF

len: 14
v_gene: TRBV19
j_gene: TRBJ2-7
CDR3aa: CASSAARDTYEQYF

len: 15
v_gene: TRBV3-1
j_gene: TRBJ2-7
CDR3aa: CASSRSLGGSYEQYF

len: 12
v_gene: TRBV20-1
j_gene: TRBJ2-4
CDR3aa: CSASPGMDIQYF

len: 15
v_gene: TRBV4-2
j_gene: TRBJ1-6
CDR3aa: CASSQDSGRYSPLHF

len: 14
v_gene: TRBV20-1
j_gene: TRBJ1-2
CDR3aa: CSARLQGEGYGYTF

len: 16
v_gene: TRBV7-6
j_gene: TRBJ2-2
CDR3aa: CASSSTGTWNTGELFF

len: 17
v_gene: TRBV7-2
j_gene: TRBJ2-3
CDR3aa: CASSLRWQGARTDTQYF

len: 16
v_gene: TRBV28
j_gene: TRBJ2-5
CDR3aa: CASSFVGGAIQETQYF

len: 14
v_gene: TRBV5-4
j_gene: TRBJ2-7
CDR3aa: CASSFDREGYEQYF

len: 16
v_gene: TRBV7-8
j_gene: TRBJ1-2
CDR3aa: CASSPLQGSVIYGYTF

len: 13
v_gene: TRBV10-3
j_gene: TRBJ1-5
CDR3aa: CAISELQGQPQHF

len: 13
v_gene: TRBV29-1
j_gene: TRBJ2-1
CDR3aa: CSDLRQGWNEQFF

len: 16
v_gene: TRBV24-1
j_gene: TRBJ2-1
CDR3aa: CATSVFPQGLLNEQFF

len: 16
v_gene: TRBV10-1
j_gene: TRBJ1-4
CDR3aa: CANATSPTGPNEKLFF

len: 15
v_gene: TRBV5-1
j_gene: TRBJ2-3
CDR3aa: CASSLVGTSEDTQYF

len: 16
v_gene: TRBV5-4
j_gene: TRBJ1-2
CDR3aa: CASSLEPGQGYYGYTF

len: 17
v_gene: TRBV5-1
j_gene: TRBJ2-1
CDR3aa: CASSWGGRPGSMGTQFF

len: 14
v_gene: TRBV5-4
j_gene: TRBJ1-2
CDR3aa: CASSLEVTTYGYTF

len: 19
v_gene: TRBV28
j_gene: TRBJ2-3
CDR3aa: CASSLLGTGAFSSTDTQYF

len: 12
v_gene: TRBV29-1
j_gene: TRBJ1-5
CDR3aa: CSAAGPGQPQHF

len: 15
v_gene: TRBV5-1
j_gene: TRBJ1-1
CDR3aa: CASSLTNNQNTEAFF

len: 16
v_gene: TRBV18
j_gene: TRBJ1-3
CDR3aa: CASSLINTRSGNTIYF

len: 12
v_gene: TRBV30
j_gene: TRBJ2-5
CDR3aa: CAWSWRGETQYF

len: 15
v_gene: TRBV7-2
j_gene: TRBJ2-2
CDR3aa: CASSFASTNSGELFF

len: 13
v_gene: TRBV6-2/TRBV6-3
j_gene: TRBJ1-5
CDR3aa: CASSADRGQSQHF

len: 15
v_gene: TRBV7-6
j_gene: TRBJ2-1
CDR3aa: CASSLGEGQNNEQFF

len: 19
v_gene: TRBV28
j_gene: TRBJ2-7
CDR3aa: CASSFPTGTSGPTSYEQYF

len: 15
v_gene: TRBV20-1
j_gene: TRBJ2-3
CDR3aa: CSARKPGLNTDTQYF

len: 15
v_gene: TRBV20-1
j_gene: TRBJ1-2
CDR3aa: CSAKDGGGKSYGYTF

len: 12
v_gene: TRBV3-1
j_gene: TRBJ2-1
CDR3aa: CASSQGLRLQFF

len: 14
v_gene: TRBV18
j_gene: TRBJ2-3
CDR3aa: CASSRSKGTDTQYF

len: 14
v_gene: TRBV5-1
j_gene: TRBJ1-2
CDR3aa: CASSRDSWASHYTF

len: 17
v_gene: TRBV5-1
j_gene: TRBJ1-2
CDR3aa: CASSLAPPGTGDYGYTF

len: 13
v_gene: TRBV29-1
j_gene: TRBJ2-5
CDR3aa: CSVLASGEETQYF

len: 13
v_gene: TRBV12-3/TRBV12-4
j_gene: TRBJ2-7
CDR3aa: CASSRTGGGEQYF

len: 16
v_gene: TRBV18
j_gene: TRBJ2-2
CDR3aa: CASGGPRDRPTGELFF

len: 13
v_gene: TRBV11-2
j_gene: TRBJ1-1
CDR3aa: CASSFSQFTEAFF

len: 13
v_gene: TRBV12-3/TRBV12-4
j_gene: TRBJ1-2
CDR3aa: CASSMTENYGYTF

len: 15
v_gene: TRBV5-1
j_gene: TRBJ2-7
CDR3aa: CASSPETGTIYEQYF

len: 20
v_gene: TRBV28
j_gene: TRBJ2-5
CDR3aa: CASTYTRGEGIRPGQETQYF

len: 13
v_gene: TRBV6-6
j_gene: TRBJ2-3
CDR3aa: CASSYSRLAAQYF

len: 14
v_gene: TRBV5-1
j_gene: TRBJ1-4
CDR3aa: CASSLGQPGEKLFF